One sample yielded the 16 T cell receptor beta chains listed below, sequenced in a study of cytomegalovirus exposure and HLA in healthy donors. Primers for the PCR totalled 60 Vbeta and 13 Jbeta. Only in-frame clones appear in the TCRdb table, and some are missing; sequencing was by immunoSEQ multiplex PCR. Its table records 150,000 to 250,000 clones. The specimen was PBMCs. These receptors were obtained from a boy between 5 and 17 years old in good health and CMV-seronegative.

This sequence joins TRBV7-3 and TRBJ2-7, with 10 bases identical to TRBD2. Germline V CDR1 and CDR2: SGHTA, FQGTGA. There are 16 residues in the CDR3. After removal of 4 bases from V and 2 bases from J, the junction contained 8 bases not matched to a gene. The CDR3 loop is CASSSSISGGAYEQYF. DNA of the CDR3: TGTGCCAGCAGCTCCTCCATCAGCGGGGGGGCCTACGAGCAGTACTTC.

The rearrangement links TRBV29-1 to TRBJ1-2; no definite D call. The V and J ends lost 4 bases and 6 bases respectively, with 12 bases between them. The germline V gene encodes CDR1 SQVTM and CDR2 ANQGSEA. CDR3 size: 12 residues. CDR3 loop: CSVGEGLNGYTF. The CDR3 DNA reads as TGCAGCGTTGGGGAGGGATTGAATGGCTACACCTTC.

The chain combines TRBV28 with TRBJ1-5, with 7 bases fitting TRBD1. The V segment lost 4 bases and the J segment 2 bases; nucleotides outside the gene matches: 2. Per germline, CDR1 MDHEN and CDR2 SYDVKM. The CDR3 loop spans 14 amino acids. The CDR3 bases are TGTGCCAGCAGTTACAGGGGCCGCAATCAGCCCCAGCATTTT. Protein: CASSYRGRNQPQHF.

J is TRBJ2-7 and V is TRBV27; D is undetermined. The CDR3 runs 14 residues. The V end was cut by 2 bases, the J end by 2 bases, with 10 bases between. The V gene's germline CDR1 is MNHEY and CDR2 SMNVEV (reference sequence). CDR3 sequence reads: CASSLGGNTYEQYF. The DNA of the CDR3 is TGTGCCAGCAGTTTAGGTGGCAATACCTACGAGCAGTACTTC.

V and J are TRBV2 and TRBJ2-2, with 7 bases lining up with TRBD1. Germline V CDR1 and CDR2: SNHLY, FYNNEI. CDR3 length equals 14 residues. After removal of 9 bases from V and 4 bases from J, the junction contained 8 bases not matched to a gene. Here the CDR3 reads CARGGRGRTGELFF. CDR3 DNA: TGTGCCAGAGGGGGTAGGGGGCGCACCGGGGAGCTGTTTTTT.

This rearrangement joins TRBV30 to TRBJ2-3, with TRBD1 as a possible D gene (6 bases). The ends were cut back, 5 bases at V and 0 bases at J, with 15 bases in the middle. This CDR3 spans 15 amino acids. The germline CDR1 and CDR2 sequences are GTSNPN and SVGIG (reference sequence). CDR3 amino acids: CAWGMGARSTDTQYF. The CDR3 bases are TGTGCCTGGGGGATGGGGGCCCGTAGCACAGATACGCAGTATTTT.

The genes are TRBV6-1 and TRBJ1-2; 7 bases fit TRBD1. Germline V lookup: CDR1 MNHNS, CDR2 SASEGT. The CDR3 covers 14 residues. Losses at the gene ends were 0 bases for V and 6 bases for J; bases not matched to a gene: 4. The CDR3 spells CASSEAPQGNGYTF. CDR3 in DNA: TGTGCCAGCAGTGAAGCGCCACAGGGGAATGGCTACACCTTC.

The V and J genes are TRBV7-2 and TRBJ1-2; possibly TRBD1 for D (6 bases). The CDR3 runs to 18 residues. V gave up 3 bases and J gave up 5 bases, with 25 bases separating them. Germline V CDR1 and CDR2: SGHTA, FQGNSA. The CDR3 region is CASSFGFRPRPQGYGYTF. CDR3 nucleotide sequence: TGTGCCAGCAGCTTCGGTTTTCGTCCGCGCCCACAGGGATATGGCTACACCTTC.

This chain connects TRBV5-4 to TRBJ2-1; D not resolved. The V and J ends lost 2 bases and 0 bases respectively, with 9 bases between them. This CDR3 comprises 15 residues. Germline values: CDR1 SGHNT, CDR2 YYREEE (reference sequence). DNA of the CDR3: TGTGCCAGCAGCTTAGCCTTGAGCTCCTACAATGAGCAGTTCTTC. This gives the protein CASSLALSSYNEQFF.

The rearrangement joins TRBV5-8 to TRBJ2-7; D may be TRBD2 (6 bases). The length of the CDR3 is 15 residues. Germline V gene sequence: CDR1 SGHTS, CDR2 YDEGEE. The germline V and J ends were trimmed by 3 bases and 0 bases, with 13 bases remaining between them. The CDR3 DNA follows: TGTGCCAGCAGCTCGCCGGGGGTTAACTCCTACGAGCAGTACTTC. Translated, it gives CASSSPGVNSYEQYF.

The chain combines TRBV5-6 with TRBJ2-2; a possible D gene is TRBD1 (6 bases). CDR1 is SGHDT, CDR2 YYEEEE, per germline. Between the trimmed V and J ends, which lost 1 base and 5 bases, there was a span of 15 bases. CDR3 size: 16 residues. The CDR3 here is CASSLYLQGWTGELFF. For the CDR3, the DNA is TGTGCCAGCAGCTTGTATTTACAGGGTTGGACCGGGGAGCTGTTTTTT.

This chain joins TRBV30 and TRBJ1-1, with D uncertain. This CDR3 has 14 amino acids. Germline V gene data show CDR1 as GTSNPN and CDR2 as SVGIG (reference sequence). With 4 bases removed from V and 2 bases from J, the gap between germline ends came to 14 bases. DNA for the CDR3: TGTGCCTGGATTCCGTACGGTTATAACACTGAAGCTTTCTTT. The encoded protein is CAWIPYGYNTEAFF.

This chain links TRBV11-2 with TRBJ2-7; 9 bases are shared with TRBD1. The V and J ends lost 4 bases and 6 bases, in that order; junction bases with no gene match: 7. CDR3 length: 14 residues. Germline lookup yields CDR1 SGHAT and CDR2 FQNNGV. CDR3 amino acids: CASSSVRDRAEQYF. CDR3 coding DNA: TGTGCCAGCAGCTCGGTCAGGGACAGGGCCGAGCAGTACTTC.

The chain uses TRBV10-2 and TRBJ2-3, with 10 bases fitting TRBD2. The CDR3 runs to 17 residues. The junction had 6 bases not matched to a gene; V was cut back by 3 bases and J by 0 bases. Looked up from germline, CDR1 is WSHSY and CDR2 is SAAADI. In DNA form, the CDR3 reads TGCGCCAGCAGTGATCGAGAGACTAGCGGGAGCACAGATACGCAGTATTTT. Its protein is CASSDRETSGSTDTQYF.

The V gene is TRBV4-1, the J gene TRBJ1-1; perhaps TRBD1 as D (5 bases). The CDR3 spans 13 residues. Germline V gene data show CDR1 as MGHRA and CDR2 as YSYEKL. V was pared by 5 bases and J by 5 bases, with 12 bases between. DNA for the CDR3: TGCGCCAGCAGCGGGGGGGTTCGTACTGAAGCTTTCTTT. It codes for CASSGGVRTEAFF.

This rearrangement joins TRBV6-6 to TRBJ2-5; D is possibly TRBD1 (6 bases). The end of the DNA is better explained by TRBJ2-7, so the J call may be wrong. CDR1 is MNHNY, CDR2 SVGAGI, per germline (reference sequence). There are 12 residues in the CDR3. The CDR3 sequence: CASRDSSYEQYF. The CDR3 bases are TGTGCCAGCAGGGACAGCTCCTACGAGCAGTACTTC.